The source of this T cell receptor beta chain is a study of CXCR3-negative and CXCR3-positive naive CD8 T cells. At the level of the study: Per library, roughly 1.6 +/- 0.3 million reads; some 140 million TRB reads overall. Study-wide findings and caveats: Naive CXCR3-negative cells resembled naive CXCR3-positive cells in TRBV-TRBJ usage; memory cells differed. Freshly isolated PBMCs were used in most assays, given partial CXCR3 loss after freezing.

Phenotypically, naive CD8+ T cells corresponded to CD45RO-CCR7+CD27+CD95-. Each TRB cDNA library was prepared by 5' RACE (with UMI labels). TCRdb reprocessed the 5' RACE reads, keeping one entry per CDR3 protein, no DNA. The sample table sets out roughly 86,000 distinct CDR3 sequences. About this clonotype itself: The antigen remains unidentified.

Sequenced: naive CXCR3- CD8+ T cells from blood. Subset in this sample: CD45RO-CCR7+CD27+CD95- naive CD8+ T cells lacking CXCR3 (TNR3-). This clonotype was sampled from a human donor in good health. Some clones in this sample may be carry-over from other donors' samples.

CDR3: CASSFRGSYEQHF. The chain joins TRBV28 to TRBJ2-7. This CDR3 comprises 13 residues. Germline CDR1 MDHEN, CDR2 SYDVKM.